What follows describes a single TCR beta chain. Antigen unknown. The entry originates in a study of cytomegalovirus exposure and HLA in healthy donors. The CDR3 is 15 amino acids. Germline lookup yields CDR1 SGHRS and CDR2 YFSETQ. V shed 0 bases and J shed 1 base, with 10 bases lying between them. Study-wide findings and caveats: It emerged from a later analysis that several of the most significant clusters appeared to be linked to common viral pathogens. For TCR beta chains, V- and J-gene trimming was later linked to a missense DCLRE1C variant.

60 Vbeta and 13 Jbeta primers were used in PCR. The data were produced by immunoSEQ multiplex PCR, yet TCRdb's version contains in-frame clones alone and is incomplete. This table has approximately 200,000 clones, around 74% appearing once. Samples came from healthy bone marrow donors. The genes are TRBV5-1 and TRBJ1-2; unclear D gene. This receptor was identified in a girl aged 10-17 years in good health and CMV-seropositive. Sequencing was performed on PBMCs. CDR3 DNA sequence: TGCGCCAGCAGCTTGGCCTTACACAGTAACTATGGCTACACCTTC. Its protein product is CASSLALHSNYGYTF. Full variable domain (rest looked up from reference TRBV5-1 and TRBJ1-2): KAGVTQTPRYLIKTRGQQVTLSCSPISGHRSVSWYQQTPGQGLQFLFEYFSETQRNKGNFPGRFSGRQFSNSRSEMNVSTLELGDSALYLCASSLALHSNYGYTFGSGTRLTVV.